The 3 T cell receptor beta chains in this list originate from one sample, sequenced in a study of cytomegalovirus exposure and HLA in healthy donors. The PCR contained 60 Vbeta and 13 Jbeta primers. The protocol was immunoSEQ multiplex PCR, while the TCRdb copy is restricted to in-frame clones and leaves out a portion. The sample shows over 150,000 clones, 80% of them seen only once. The sample was PBMCs. Source of these receptors: a boy aged 10-17 years in good health and CMV-seronegative.

As regards this clone: An end of the junction differs from the germline gene, which may be a read error. This chain connects TRBV7-9 to TRBJ1-5, with 7 positions matching TRBD1. Germline V lookup: CDR1 SEHNR, CDR2 FQNEAQ (reference sequence). This CDR3 contains 16 residues. In DNA form, the CDR3 reads TGTTCCAGCAGCGGGGGAGAGGGGGCGATCAATCAGCCCCAGCATTTT. Its translation: CSSSGGEGAINQPQHF. The entire variable domain, with the rest obtained from reference TRBV7-9 and TRBJ1-5, is as follows: DTGVSQNPRHKITKRGQNVTFRCDPISEHNRLYWYRQTLGQGPEFLTYFQNEAQLEKSRLLSDRFSAERPKGSFSTLEIQRTEQGDSAMYLCSSSGGEGAINQPQHFGDGTRLSIL.

The chain carries TRBV11-3 and TRBJ2-7; D gene unclear. CDR3 length equals 14 residues. Trimming pared 1 base from V and 0 bases from J, leaving 7 bases between. Germline V lookup: CDR1 SGHNT, CDR2 YENEEA. CDR3 residues: CASSLVSVSYEQYF. The CDR3 DNA follows: TGTGCCAGCAGCTTAGTAAGCGTCTCCTACGAGCAGTACTTC.

CDR3 loop: CASSPQGGDYGYTF. The CDR3 DNA follows: TGTGCCAGTAGTCCCCAGGGTGGAGACTATGGCTACACCTTC. The V gene is TRBV19, the J gene TRBJ1-2; TRBD1 is a possible D gene (5 bases). The CDR3 extends over 14 amino acids. V lost 5 bases and J 3 bases, leaving 13 bases between the germline ends. The germline V gene has CDR1 LNHDA and CDR2 SQIVND (reference sequence).